The text below deals with one TCR beta chain. The data derive from a study of blood T cell repertoires in COVID-19. The data were produced by immunoSEQ multiplex PCR, yet TCRdb's version contains in-frame clones alone and is incomplete. The data show 250,000 or so clones, with 88% seen just once and more than 1.2% held by the top ten. The CDR3 sequence is 12 residues long. Trimming pared 3 bases from V and 5 bases from J, leaving 5 bases between. The sequence was collected from a man older than 75 with acute or convalescent COVID-19. Specimen: peripheral blood. This sequence joins TRBV12-3 or TRBV12-4 and TRBJ1-5; D gene unclear. The CDR3 DNA reads TGTGCCAGCAGTTTGAGTGATCAGCCCCAGCATTTT. Its translation: CASSLSDQPQHF.